The 27 T cell receptor beta chains below were found in one sample sequenced in a study of regulatory T cells in long-lasting Graves disease. Stated time point: newly diagnosed GD, antithyroid drugs for less than 3 months. The TCR library used RNA extracted from PBMCs. Library construction for TCR beta used iRepertoire HTBI primers and Arm-PCR of CDR3 regions. Via MiXCR, TCRdb re-called the multiplex PCR reads, giving one row per CDR3 protein. This sample has approximately 310,000 distinct CDR3 sequences, with under 20% found just once. The material was peripheral blood mononuclear cells (PBMCs), obtained at new diagnosis, from a patient treated with antithyroid drugs. Receptors were obtained from a female donor with Graves disease.

This clonotype was counted ten times or more. The genes are TRBV7-9 and TRBJ2-3; perhaps TRBD2 as D (5 bases). The V gene's germline CDR1 is SEHNR and CDR2 FQNEAQ (reference sequence). The CDR3 is made up of 14 amino acids. Trimming pared 7 bases from V and 0 bases from J, leaving 11 bases between. For the CDR3, the DNA is TGTGCCAGCACCGAGGGCGGGAGCACAGATACGCAGTATTTT. Translated: CASTEGGSTDTQYF.

Many counts were recorded for this clonotype. The chain recombines TRBV19 with TRBJ2-1; D is ambiguous. Looked up from germline, CDR1 is LNHDA and CDR2 is SQIVND (reference sequence). The CDR3 extends over 17 amino acids. Trimming left V 6 bases short and J 3 bases short, with 21 bases between. In DNA form, the CDR3 reads TGTGCCAGTAGCCGGAAGGGTTGGGGAACAGACTACAATGAGCAGTTCTTC. This gives the protein CASSRKGWGTDYNEQFF.

This clonotype was seen only once. Given a much more abundant clone one base away, this may be a read error. The chain combines TRBV27 with TRBJ1-2, with a tentative D call TRBD1 (6 bases). CDR1 MNHEY and CDR2 SMNVEV come from the germline V gene (reference sequence). CDR3 size: 15 residues. This chain's CDR3 is CATSDERTADYVYTF. The CDR3 bases are TGTGCCACCAGTGATGAGAGGACAGCGGATTATGTCTACACCTTC.

This clonotype has at least ten counts. This chain joins TRBV6-5 and TRBJ2-7, with 8 bases lining up with TRBD2. This CDR3 spans 16 amino acids. Looked up from germline, CDR1 is MNHEY and CDR2 is SVGAGI. V was clipped by 0 bases and J by 3 bases; unmatched bases: 7. The CDR3 DNA is TGTGCCAGCAGTTACTCGGCCGGACTAGCCGTCTACGAGCAGTACTTC. Protein sequence: CASSYSAGLAVYEQYF.

This clonotype was seen many times. The chain joins TRBV2 to TRBJ2-7; 8 bases map to TRBD1. V shed 6 bases, J shed 3 bases, and the junction held 4 bases outside the gene matches. This CDR3 is built from 13 residues. From germline, CDR1 is SNHLY and CDR2 FYNNEI. DNA for the CDR3: TGTGCCAGCAGCACGACAGGGGACTACGAGCAGTACTTC. This codes for CASSTTGDYEQYF.

The chain recombines TRBV4-1 with TRBJ1-5; TRBD1 is a possible D gene (6 bases). The length of the CDR3 is 17 residues. Germline V gives CDR1 MGHRA, CDR2 YSYEKL. V shed 0 bases and J shed 4 bases, with 16 bases lying between them. CDR3: CASSQEVLQGGNQPQHF. The CDR3 region has the DNA TGCGCCAGCAGCCAAGAAGTTCTACAGGGCGGTAATCAGCCCCAGCATTTT.

In this sample, this clonotype turned up once. A read error may be the cause here, since a much bigger clone is one base away. The chain is built from TRBV11-3 and TRBJ1-6; a weak D match, TRBD1 (5 bases). The CDR3 has 14 residues. The V and J ends lost 5 bases and 11 bases respectively, with 16 bases between them. CDR1 and CDR2 (germline): SGHNT, YENEEA. The CDR3 sequence: CASSRVGANPPLHF. The CDR3 DNA is TGTGCCAGCAGCCGCGTTGGGGCCAATCCACCCCTCCACTTT.

The chain links TRBV5-1 to TRBJ2-5, with 7 bases matching TRBD1. The CDR3 runs 16 residues. Germline-derived CDR1 and CDR2 are SGHRS and YFSETQ. Trimming at V came to 4 bases and at J to 0 bases, leaving 9 bases not matched to a gene. The CDR3 region is CASSPGTAPYQETQYF. The CDR3 coding sequence is TGCGCCAGCAGCCCGGGGACAGCTCCGTACCAAGAGACCCAGTACTTC.

This clonotype was detected only a few times. J is TRBJ2-4 and V is TRBV20-1; D ambiguous. This CDR3 contains 15 residues. The germline V and J ends were trimmed by 3 bases and 0 bases, with 12 bases remaining between them. Germline CDR1 DFQATT, CDR2 SNEGSKA (reference sequence). The CDR3 loop reads CSASMSNLAKNIQYF. CDR3 bases: TGCAGTGCTAGTATGTCAAACCTAGCCAAAAACATTCAGTACTTC.

Worth noting for this clonotype: A much larger clone differs by one base, so this may be a read error. The rearrangement joins TRBV6-1 to TRBJ2-2; D gene ambiguous. This CDR3 has 11 residues. Per the germline V gene, CDR1 is MNHNS and CDR2 is SASEGT. CDR3 nucleotide sequence: TGTGGAACCGGGTACACCGGGGAGCTGTTTTTT. Translation gives CGTGYTGELFF.

This clonotype has at least ten counts. This chain links TRBV12-3 or TRBV12-4 with TRBJ1-5; possible D gene TRBD1, 5 bases. V dropped 5 bases and J dropped 6 bases, with 14 bases sitting between them. The length of the CDR3 is 14 residues. The CDR3, as DNA: TGTGCCAGCAGTCCAGACAGCCCCCGTCAGCCCCAGCATTTT. Translating it yields CASSPDSPRQPQHF.

This clonotype was picked up a small number of times. The genes are TRBV15 and TRBJ2-2; 8 bases map to TRBD2. The V and J ends lost 0 bases and 4 bases, in that order; junction bases with no gene match: 10. In germline, CDR1 is LNHNV, CDR2 YYDKDF (reference sequence). The CDR3 totals 18 residues. The CDR3 nucleotides are TGTGCCACCAGCAGAGATCCCCTTGACGGGGGGGTCACCGGGGAGCTGTTTTTT. Amino acid sequence: CATSRDPLDGGVTGELFF.

This clonotype was detected ten times or more. This rearrangement joins TRBV7-9 to TRBJ2-1; perhaps D is TRBD1 or TRBD2 (6 bases each). The CDR3 has 13 residues. Trimming shortened V by 1 base and J by 9 bases, and 10 bases separated the two germline ends. Germline-derived CDR1 and CDR2 are SEHNR and FQNEAQ (reference sequence). CDR3 loop: CASSLEGGFEQFF. DNA of the CDR3: TGTGCCAGCAGCTTAGAGGGGGGTTTTGAGCAGTTCTTC.

The rearrangement uses TRBV9 and TRBJ2-5; the match to TRBD1 covers 9 bases. The J segment lost 5 bases and the V segment lost 0 bases, leaving 11 bases of the junction unmatched. Per germline, CDR1 SGDLS and CDR2 YYNGEE. The CDR3 sequence is 17 residues long. The CDR3 reads CASSVEGTGWVYETQYF. Written as DNA, the CDR3 is TGTGCCAGCAGCGTAGAGGGGACAGGGTGGGTCTACGAGACCCAGTACTTC.

This clonotype has ten or more counts. V is TRBV12-3 or TRBV12-4 and J is TRBJ2-7, with TRBD2 identical over 9 bases. V lost 3 bases to trimming and J lost 5 bases; unmatched junction nucleotides: 8. The length of the CDR3 is 15 residues. The CDR3 reads CASSFSSSGIDEQYF. CDR3 DNA sequence: TGTGCCAGCAGTTTTAGCTCTAGCGGGATCGACGAGCAGTACTTC.

The rearrangement links TRBV20-1 to TRBJ2-5; weak D call: TRBD2 (6 bases). The germline V gene has CDR1 DFQATT and CDR2 SNEGSKA (reference sequence). The CDR3 sequence is 12 residues long. Trimming took 1 base from V and 6 from J, leaving 9 bases between them. The CDR3 loop reads CSARGLVQTQYF. The CDR3 DNA follows: TGCAGTGCTAGAGGACTAGTGCAGACCCAGTACTTC.

This clonotype was picked up many times. The chain employs TRBV20-1 and TRBJ2-7; 9 nucleotides line up with TRBD1. The CDR3 is made up of 15 amino acids. CDR1 and CDR2 from the germline V gene are DFQATT and SNEGSKA (reference sequence). Germline trimming cut 0 bases from V and 6 bases from J; bases unmatched to any gene: 9. The CDR3 protein is CSARDSRQGGSEQYF. The DNA of the CDR3 is TGCAGTGCTAGAGATTCCCGACAGGGGGGTAGCGAGCAGTACTTC.

This clonotype was counted at least ten times. The rearrangement joins TRBV2 to TRBJ2-7; no clear D gene. The V end lost 0 bases, the J end lost 9 bases, and 9 bases lay between the germline ends. The CDR3 consists of 12 residues. Germline CDR1 is SNHLY and CDR2 is FYNNEI. CDR3 sequence reads: CASSEAESVQYF. CDR3 coding DNA: TGTGCCAGCAGTGAAGCGGAGTCGGTGCAGTACTTC.

This clonotype was seen repeatedly, ten times or more. The rearrangement uses TRBV5-6 and TRBJ2-1, with 7 bases identical to TRBD2. Per the germline V gene, CDR1 is SGHDT and CDR2 is YYEEEE. V gave up 5 bases and J gave up 6 bases; unmatched junction bases: 11. This CDR3 is built from 15 residues. In DNA, the CDR3 is TGTGCCAGCAGTCATCTGGGCCCGGGGGGCAATGAGCAGTTCTTC. Its protein product is CASSHLGPGGNEQFF.

This clonotype occurred many times. The V gene is TRBV27, the J gene TRBJ2-7, with unresolved D. In germline, CDR1 is MNHEY, CDR2 SMNVEV (reference sequence). This CDR3 comprises 14 residues. The V end was cut by 3 bases, the J end by 3 bases, with 12 bases between. The chain's CDR3 is CASSFLGADYEQYF. CDR3 in DNA: TGTGCCAGCAGTTTTCTCGGAGCTGACTACGAGCAGTACTTC.

About this clonotype itself: A single base is all that separates this from a far larger clone, so a read error is likely. This chain uses TRBV2 with TRBJ2-2; 9 nucleotides agree with TRBD2. The CDR3 consists of 18 residues. J gave up 5 bases and V 5 bases, and 15 bases lay outside the gene matches. The germline V gene has CDR1 SNHLY and CDR2 FYNNEI. CDR3 in amino acids: CASSYPLGREGRTGELFF. CDR3 nucleotides: TGTGCCAGCAGTTACCCCCTTGGGCGGGAGGGACGGACCGGGGAGCTGTTTTTT.

At least ten counts were recorded for this clonotype. The J gene is TRBJ1-2, the V gene TRBV18, with D perhaps TRBD1 (5 bases). Germline V gives CDR1 KGHSH, CDR2 LQKENI. There are 12 residues in the CDR3. V lost 3 bases to trimming and J lost 8 bases, with 10 bases between them. CDR3 coding DNA: TGTGCCAGCTCACCCCGGGACGGGGGCTACACCTTC. Its protein is CASSPRDGGYTF.

This clonotype was detected a few times. This chain links TRBV10-3 with TRBJ1-2; D gene uncertain. V gave up 9 bases and J gave up 0 bases, with 8 bases separating them. The germline CDR1 and CDR2 sequences are ENHRY and SYGVKD. The CDR3 length is 12 residues. The CDR3 spells CAIRPANYGYTF. CDR3 nucleotides: TGTGCCATTCGGCCCGCTAACTATGGCTACACCTTC.

Ten or more counts support this clonotype. The CDR3 spells CASSYDVGQETQYF. DNA for the CDR3: TGTGCCAGCAGTTACGACGTGGGTCAAGAGACCCAGTACTTC. This chain joins TRBV27 and TRBJ2-5; no firm D call. V lost 4 bases and J 2 bases, leaving 11 bases between the germline ends. This CDR3 region has 14 residues. Germline V gene data show CDR1 as MNHEY and CDR2 as SMNVEV (reference sequence).

This clonotype was detected many times. The chain combines TRBV6-1 with TRBJ2-5, with TRBD1 matching over 7 bases. The CDR3 is made up of 15 amino acids. From germline, CDR1 is MNHNS and CDR2 SASEGT. V shed 5 bases, J shed 3 bases, and the junction held 9 bases outside the gene matches. In nucleotides, the CDR3 is TGTGCCAGCAGTAGGTATAACAGGGGTGAAGAGACCCAGTACTTC. This codes for CASSRYNRGEETQYF.

This clonotype was counted ten times or more. The chain combines TRBV6-5 with TRBJ2-7, with D unresolved. The CDR3 is 15 amino acids. Trimming pared 2 bases from V and 8 bases from J, leaving 19 bases between. Looked up from germline, CDR1 is MNHEY and CDR2 is SVGAGI. CDR3 in amino acids: CASSYDDGTFSQQYF. CDR3 nucleotides: TGTGCCAGCAGTTACGATGACGGTACCTTTTCTCAGCAGTACTTC.

This clonotype occurred many times. This chain uses TRBV15 with TRBJ2-7; either TRBD1 or TRBD2 may fit D (7 bases each). Germline CDR1 reads LNHNV; CDR2 reads YYDKDF (reference sequence). This CDR3 is 15 amino acids long. Trimming removed 1 base from V and 3 bases from J, with 13 bases in between. The CDR3 nucleotides read TGTGCCACCAGCAGAGGGTCAGGGGGGGTCTACGAGCAGTACTTC. Translating gives CATSRGSGGVYEQYF.